The present entry profiles one T cell receptor beta chain with its context. This record belongs to a study of human T cells and chemical hapten exposure. Study background: Yields of TCR per sample differed, chiefly owing to small differences in pooled library volume.

Germline lookup yields CDR1 MGHDK and CDR2 SYGVNS. The CDR3 is made up of 13 amino acids. Losses at the gene ends were 5 bases for V and 3 bases for J; bases not matched to a gene: 4. Indicated time point: patch test 3, about 24 weeks after DPC sensitization. Treatment denoted: therapeutic diphenylcyclopropenone sensitization with weekly scalp DPC. Total RNA was isolated from whole blood that had not been fractionated. TCRdb re-derived calls from the RACE reads in MiXCR, one entry per CDR3 protein. The sample gives about 89,000 distinct CDR3 sequences, under 15% of which show up once; approximately 5% is in the top ten.

Sequencing used whole blood, obtained in connection with sensitization to the hapten diphenylcyclopropenone (DPC). This TCR was recovered from a woman aged 50 to 60 with alopecia areata. Some clones in this sample may be carry-over from other donors' samples. The chain couples TRBV25-1 to TRBJ2-7; TRBD2 agrees at 7 bases. The CDR3 DNA reads TGTGCCAGCAGTAGACTAGCTGGCTACGAGCAGTACTTC. As protein: CASSRLAGYEQYF.